These 3 T cell receptor beta chains were all obtained from the same sample, sequenced in a study of blood T cell repertoires in COVID-19. Profiling relied on immunoSEQ multiplex PCR, and the TCRdb table lists in-frame clones only, not all of them. Of about 230,000 clones in the sample, 65% to 85% were seen once. Sequencing input: peripheral blood. These receptors came from a man over 45 with active or convalescent COVID-19.

This clone was recorded a few times. J is TRBJ1-5 and V is TRBV2; the D gene is possibly TRBD1 (5 bases). Trimming took off 4 bases at V and 0 bases at J, with 10 bases between the two ends. Germline CDR1 SNHLY, CDR2 FYNNEI. The CDR3 has 15 residues. Here the CDR3 reads CASSVGHPSNQPQHF. For the CDR3, the DNA is TGTGCCAGCAGTGTTGGACACCCTAGCAATCAGCCCCAGCATTTT.

The chain is built from TRBV6-5 and TRBJ2-4, with a weak D call TRBD1 (6 bases). The V end was cut by 8 bases, the J end by 2 bases, with 13 bases between. The germline gives CDR1 MNHEY, CDR2 SVGAGI. The CDR3 is made up of 14 amino acids. The CDR3 protein is CASGPGHSKNIQYF. The CDR3 DNA sequence: TGTGCCAGCGGCCCGGGACATTCCAAAAACATTCAGTACTTC.

This chain links TRBV3-1 (or the pseudogene TRBV3-2) with TRBJ1-4; D is unclear. The germline V gene encodes CDR1 LGHDT and CDR2 YNNKEL (reference sequence). With 1 base removed from V and 3 bases from J, the gap between germline ends came to 12 bases. This CDR3 region has 16 residues. CDR3 bases: TGTGCCAGCAGCCAAGTGTTCCAGGCCGCTAATGAAAAACTGTTTTTT. It codes for CASSQVFQAANEKLFF.